These 25 T cell receptor beta chains share one sample of origin, sequenced in a study of blood T cell repertoires in COVID-19. The method was immunoSEQ multiplex PCR; TCRdb's version includes in-frame clones alone and lacks a portion of them. The table has about 200,000 clones, about 88% seen once. The sample taken for sequencing was peripheral blood. Source of these receptors: a man in his fifties with COVID-19, enrolled during active disease.

In this sample, this clone turned up a few times. The gene calls are TRBV5-8 and TRBJ2-3, with D maybe TRBD2 (5 bases). The length of the CDR3 is 15 residues. CDR1 and CDR2 from the germline V gene are SGHTS and YDEGEE. V gave up 6 bases and J gave up 0 bases, with 14 bases separating them. The CDR3 reads CASTYVLASTDTQYF. CDR3 nucleotides: TGTGCCAGCACCTACGTTTTAGCGAGCACAGATACGCAGTATTTT.

The chain combines TRBV18 with TRBJ2-1, with 7 bases aligning to TRBD2. Trimming at V came to 6 bases and at J to 3 bases, leaving 5 bases not matched to a gene. The length of the CDR3 is 14 residues. CDR1 KGHSH and CDR2 LQKENI come from the germline V gene. CDR3 region: CASSPGGYYNEQFF. As DNA, the CDR3 is TGTGCCAGCTCTCCCGGGGGGTACTACAATGAGCAGTTCTTC. The full variable domain, its missing parts supplied by reference TRBV18 and TRBJ2-1, is NAGVMQNPRHLVRRRGQEARLRCSPMKGHSHVYWYRQLPEEGLKFMVYLQKENIIDESGMPKERFSAEFPKEGPSILRIQQVVRGDSAAYFCASSPGGYYNEQFFGPGTRLTVL.

This clone was observed a single time. The chain combines TRBV3-1 (or the pseudogene TRBV3-2) with TRBJ2-6; 8 nucleotides line up with TRBD2. The CDR3 is 19 amino acids. V gave up 4 bases and J gave up 0 bases; unmatched junction bases: 11. Germline V gene lookup returns CDR1 LGHDT and CDR2 YNNKEL (reference sequence). As DNA, the CDR3 is TGTGCCAGCAGCCCGAACCGCGGCGGGGGGAGCTCTGGGGCCAACGTCCTGACTTTC. Amino acid sequence: CASSPNRGGGSSGANVLTF.

The chain combines TRBV5-1 with TRBJ2-7; 7 bases line up with TRBD2. This CDR3 is 16 amino acids long. V shed 1 base and J 0 bases; nucleotides not matched to a gene: 7. CDR1 is SGHRS, CDR2 YFSETQ, per germline. The CDR3 coding sequence is TGCGCCAGCAGCTTGATGCTGGGAGGGGACTCCTACGAGCAGTACTTC. Amino acids: CASSLMLGGDSYEQYF.

The chain couples TRBV19 to TRBJ2-5; TRBD1 matches at 9 bases. The trim removed 4 bases at V and 5 bases at J, leaving 14 bases unmatched. Germline-derived CDR1 and CDR2 are LNHDA and SQIVND (reference sequence). CDR3 size: 17 residues. The CDR3 coding sequence is TGTGCCAGTAGTAGCGAAGGGGACAGGGACTGGAGGGAGACCCAGTACTTC. Translation: CASSSEGDRDWRETQYF.

V usage is TRBV7-8 and J usage is TRBJ2-1; weak D call: TRBD2 (7 bases). Germline CDR1 is SGHVS and CDR2 is FQNEAQ. The CDR3 covers 17 residues. V dropped 0 bases and J dropped 7 bases, with 19 bases sitting between them. The CDR3 DNA sequence: TGTGCCAGCAGCTTAGCGGGGGCGGGAGTGGGGGAGAATGAGCAGTTCTTC. Protein: CASSLAGAGVGENEQFF.

The genes are TRBV12-5 and TRBJ2-1; TRBD2 is a possible D gene (5 bases). The germline CDR1 and CDR2 sequences are LGHNT and FRNRAP. V shed 2 bases and J shed 4 bases, with 9 bases lying between them. The CDR3 has 14 residues. For the CDR3, the DNA is TGTGCTAGTGGTTTGTTCGGGAATTACAATGAGCAGTTCTTC. Translation: CASGLFGNYNEQFF.

The chain couples TRBV6-5 to TRBJ2-3; 10 positions match TRBD2. This CDR3 is built from 12 residues. After removal of 6 bases from V and 9 bases from J, the junction contained 3 bases not matched to a gene. Germline values: CDR1 MNHEY, CDR2 SVGAGI. The CDR3 nucleotides read TGTGCCAGCAGCTTTAGCGGGGGGACGCAGTATTTT. This sequence encodes CASSFSGGTQYF.

This chain uses TRBV9 with TRBJ1-1; TRBD1 agrees at 8 bases. The germline gives CDR1 SGDLS, CDR2 YYNGEE. V shed 3 bases and J 4 bases; nucleotides not matched to a gene: 8. The CDR3 extends over 15 amino acids. CDR3 protein: CASSDRQGYSTEAFF. CDR3 in DNA: TGTGCCAGCAGCGACCGACAGGGGTATTCCACTGAAGCTTTCTTT.

This chain uses TRBV14 with TRBJ2-7; no firm D call. Trimming cost V 4 bases and J 6 bases, with 16 bases left between them. CDR1 SGHDN and CDR2 FVKESK come from the germline V gene. This CDR3 contains 14 residues. CDR3 amino acids: CASSPKMAPGEQYF. The CDR3 region has the DNA TGTGCCAGCAGCCCCAAGATGGCCCCGGGCGAGCAGTACTTC.

The chain uses TRBV6-5 and TRBJ2-3, with 13 bases identical to TRBD2. The CDR3 runs to 16 residues. Germline trimming cut 4 bases from V and 5 bases from J; bases unmatched to any gene: 6. CDR1 is MNHEY, CDR2 SVGAGI, per germline. CDR3 sequence (DNA): TGTGCCAGCAGTTTACTAGCGGGAGGGACGAGAGATACGCAGTATTTT. Translation: CASSLLAGGTRDTQYF.

This chain uses TRBV5-4 with TRBJ2-3; weak D call: TRBD1 (5 bases). In germline, CDR1 is SGHNT, CDR2 YYREEE (reference sequence). The CDR3 extends over 13 amino acids. Trimming took 4 bases from V and 3 from J, leaving 9 bases between them. The CDR3 bases are TGTGCCAGCAGCCCCCAGGGAACAGATACGCAGTATTTT. Its translation: CASSPQGTDTQYF.

The chain links TRBV3-1 (or the pseudogene TRBV3-2) to TRBJ2-1; a weak D match, TRBD1 (6 bases). The germline V gene encodes CDR1 LGHDT and CDR2 YNNKEL (reference sequence). The CDR3 contains 15 residues. V lost 0 bases to trimming and J lost 9 bases, with 15 bases between them. This CDR3 is CASSQEAARGGEQFF. The CDR3 region has the DNA TGTGCCAGCAGCCAAGAAGCGGCCAGAGGGGGTGAGCAGTTCTTC.

The CDR3 spells CASSIDGQGGNEKLFF. In DNA, the CDR3 is TGTGCCAGTAGTATAGACGGACAGGGGGGCAATGAAAAACTGTTTTTT. The chain employs TRBV19 and TRBJ1-4; 10 bases fit TRBD1. Looked up from germline, CDR1 is LNHDA and CDR2 is SQIVND (reference sequence). This CDR3 is 16 amino acids long. After removal of 0 bases from V and 5 bases from J, the junction contained 3 bases not matched to a gene.

The chain recombines TRBV7-9 with TRBJ2-3; D is undetermined. V was shortened by 4 bases and J by 2 bases, with 10 bases between the two germline ends. The CDR3 has 14 residues. CDR1 SEHNR and CDR2 FQNEAQ come from the germline V gene (reference sequence). The CDR3 region has the DNA TGTGCCAGCAGCTCTGGCCAGTACACAGATACGCAGTATTTT. It translates to CASSSGQYTDTQYF.

The J gene is TRBJ2-2, the V gene TRBV19; TRBD2 aligns across 10 bases. V was pared by 7 bases and J by 3 bases, with 5 bases of the junction left unmatched. CDR1 and CDR2 (germline): LNHDA, SQIVND (reference sequence). The CDR3 has 15 amino acids. CDR3 in amino acids: CASNGAGGYTGELFF. DNA of the CDR3: TGTGCCAGTAACGGAGCGGGGGGGTACACCGGGGAGCTGTTTTTT. Combining the CDR3 with reference TRBV19 and TRBJ2-2 gives the whole variable domain DGGITQSPKYLFRKEGQNVTLSCEQNLNHDAMYWYRQDPGQGLRLIYYSQIVNDFQKGDIAEGYSVSREKKESFPLTVTSAQKNPTAFYLCASNGAGGYTGELFFGEGSRLTVL.

This clone appeared once. CDR3 amino acids: CASTGGTSTDTQYF. CDR3 sequence (DNA): TGTGCCAGCACGGGCGGGACCAGCACAGATACGCAGTATTTT. This chain connects TRBV2 to TRBJ2-3; weak D call: TRBD2 (6 bases). This CDR3 is built from 14 residues. Trimming took 7 bases from V and 0 from J, leaving 11 bases between them. Germline lookup yields CDR1 SNHLY and CDR2 FYNNEI.

Concerning this clone itself: The junction differs from germline at one of its ends, possibly a read error. The V call is TRBV11-2, the J call TRBJ2-7, with 8 bases identical to TRBD1. Germline CDR1 and CDR2: SGHAT and FQNNGV. The CDR3 extends over 16 amino acids. The CDR3 here is CASSLDRGQGSYEQYF. The DNA of the CDR3 is TGTGCCAGCAGCCTAGACAGGGGCCAGGGGTCGTACGAGCAGTACTTC.

The chain combines TRBV5-4 with TRBJ2-1, with 10 bases lining up with TRBD2. Germline V CDR1 and CDR2: SGHNT, YYREEE (reference sequence). With V trimmed by 0 bases and J by 6 bases, 9 bases remained unmatched. The CDR3 spans 17 residues. CDR3 DNA sequence: TGTGCCAGCAGCTTGGGAGCGGGAGGGCCAGGGGGCAATGAGCAGTTCTTC. Its protein is CASSLGAGGPGGNEQFF. The entire variable domain, with the rest obtained from reference TRBV5-4 and TRBJ2-1, is as follows: ETGVTQSPTHLIKTRGQQVTLRCSSQSGHNTVSWYQQALGQGPQFIFQYYREEENGRGNFPPRFSGLQFPNYSSELNVNALELDDSALYLCASSLGAGGPGGNEQFFGPGTRLTVL.

The gene calls are TRBV7-9 and TRBJ2-2, with TRBD2 matching 9 bases. The CDR3 has 14 amino acids. Trimming took 11 bases from V and 6 from J; bases not matched to a gene: 10. CDR1 is SEHNR, CDR2 FQNEAQ, per germline (reference sequence). The CDR3, as DNA: TGTGCCGGAAATAGCGGGAGTATTTCCGGGGAGCTGTTTTTT. It yields the protein CAGNSGSISGELFF.

This clone was seen once. The chain is built from TRBV6-4 and TRBJ2-3; 13 nucleotides match TRBD2. The CDR3 totals 15 residues. J was trimmed by 6 bases and V by 6 bases; bases with no gene match: 6. The germline V gene has CDR1 MRHNA and CDR2 SNTAGT. The CDR3 region is CASSPLAGGQDTQYF. The DNA for the CDR3 is TGTGCCAGCAGCCCACTAGCGGGAGGGCAGGATACGCAGTATTTT.

V and J are TRBV6-2 or TRBV6-3 and TRBJ2-2; D is unresolved. V shed 1 base and J shed 1 base, with 4 bases lying between them. CDR3 length: 14 amino acids. Looked up from germline, CDR1 is MNHEY and CDR2 is SVGEGT. The CDR3: CASSYFMNTGELFF. CDR3 DNA sequence: TGTGCCAGCAGTTACTTCATGAACACCGGGGAGCTGTTTTTT.

The chain has TRBV5-1 and TRBJ2-1, with D possibly being TRBD2 (6 bases). The CDR3 sequence is 20 residues long. Germline values: CDR1 SGHRS, CDR2 YFSETQ. V was clipped by 0 bases and J by 0 bases, with 22 bases between them. The CDR3: CASSLAPHPSSVSSYNEQFF. In DNA, the CDR3 is TGCGCCAGCAGCTTGGCCCCACACCCCTCTAGCGTGAGCTCCTACAATGAGCAGTTCTTC.

In its sample, this clone was seen a few times. The gene calls are TRBV3-1 (or the pseudogene TRBV3-2) and TRBJ1-1, with D unclear. Per germline, CDR1 LGHDT and CDR2 YNNKEL (reference sequence). Trimming removed 4 bases from V and 1 base from J, with 10 bases in between. CDR3 size: 14 residues. CDR3 sequence (DNA): TGTGCCAGCAGCCCCCTACGGGGGAACACTGAAGCTTTCTTT. Translation: CASSPLRGNTEAFF.

This chain connects TRBV6-5 to TRBJ1-6; TRBD1 agrees at 7 bases. CDR1 and CDR2 (germline): MNHEY, SVGAGI. The CDR3 contains 15 residues. Germline trimming cut 7 bases from V and 1 base from J; bases unmatched to any gene: 4. The CDR3 loop reads CASTVQGSYNSPLHF. The CDR3 nucleotides are TGTGCCAGCACCGTACAGGGGTCCTATAATTCACCCCTCCACTTT.